Following are 12 T cell receptor beta chains from one sample sequenced in a study of identical twins (dated by TCRdb to the mid-2010s). Library generation was performed with 5' RACE. The sequencer was an Illumina HiSeq 2000. TCRdb trimmed the raw reads at Q25, called clones with MiXCR and kept productive beta chains. Every CDR3 protein is listed once, alongside the most common genes and DNA of its rows. A total of roughly 690,000 distinct CDR3 sequences appear in this sample, 6.1% of them only once. The biggest ten clones account for roughly 2% of the sample. Specimen: naive T cells sorted from blood. The sample's cell subset or site label, in plain terms: cells isolated with a human naive T-cell isolation kit. These receptors all stem from a man aged 18 to 29 in good health.

There are many counts of this clonotype. This chain links TRBV7-2 with TRBJ2-1, with 7 nucleotides matching TRBD2. The length of the CDR3 is 15 residues. V was pared by 5 bases and J by 4 bases, with 8 bases of the junction left unmatched. The germline gives CDR1 SGHTA, CDR2 FQGNSA. CDR3 sequence (DNA): TGTGCCAGCAGCCCAGGACGGCGGGGGTACAATGAGCAGTTCTTC. Residues: CASSPGRRGYNEQFF.

There are a few counts of this clonotype. The chain joins TRBV3-1 to TRBJ2-5, with 11 bases aligning to TRBD1. Germline loops: CDR1 LGHDT, CDR2 YNNKEL (reference sequence). V gave up 2 bases and J gave up 3 bases; unmatched junction bases: 5. The CDR3 extends over 16 amino acids. As DNA, the CDR3 is TGTGCCAGCAGCCAACTGGGACAGGGGGAGGAAGAGACCCAGTACTTC. The encoded protein is CASSQLGQGEEETQYF.

This clonotype occurred a few times. The chain combines TRBV12-3 or TRBV12-4 with TRBJ2-1; 9 bases map to TRBD2. This CDR3 is 16 amino acids long. V lost 7 bases and J lost 6; bases outside the gene matches: 13. The CDR3 is CASTQGAGGPGNEQFF. The CDR3 DNA sequence: TGTGCCAGCACCCAAGGGGCGGGAGGGCCCGGCAATGAGCAGTTCTTC.

DNA for the CDR3: TGTGCCAGCGGGTGGGCGGGAGGAGATACGCAGTATTTT. As protein: CASGWAGGDTQYF. The V call is TRBV6-1, the J call TRBJ2-3, with TRBD2 identical over 8 bases. V was clipped by 8 bases and J by 5 bases; unmatched bases: 6. The CDR3 contains 13 residues. The germline V gene encodes CDR1 MNHNS and CDR2 SASEGT.

This clonotype has ten or more counts. The V and J genes are TRBV5-1 and TRBJ2-7; the D call may be TRBD1 or TRBD2 (5 bases each). The CDR3 totals 14 residues. The germline CDR1 and CDR2 sequences are SGHRS and YFSETQ. Trimming removed 0 bases from V and 6 bases from J, with 13 bases in between. The CDR3 region is CASSLAGAPGEQYV. DNA for the CDR3: TGCGCCAGCAGCTTGGCCGGGGCCCCAGGCGAGCAGTACGTC.

This chain uses TRBV20-1 with TRBJ2-1; TRBD2 agrees at 9 bases. CDR1 is DFQATT and CDR2 is SNEGSKA in the germline V gene (reference sequence). The junction had 11 bases not matched to a gene; V was cut back by 5 bases and J by 6 bases. The CDR3 has 15 residues. The CDR3 region has the DNA TGCAGTGCTCCACCCGGGACTAGCTCTACCAATGAGCAGTTCTTC. It is translated as CSAPPGTSSTNEQFF.

The sample holds a few counts of this clonotype. The CDR3 sequence: CASSRNSWVGLSSGANVLTF. The DNA for the CDR3 is TGTGCCAGCAGCCGCAATTCCTGGGTCGGGCTCAGCTCTGGGGCCAACGTCCTGACTTTC. The chain uses TRBV12-3 or TRBV12-4 and TRBJ2-6, with D hard to call. V was cut by 6 bases and J by 0 bases, with 24 bases left in between. The CDR3 is made up of 20 amino acids.

In this sample, this clonotype turned up many times. The rearrangement uses TRBV29-1 and TRBJ1-4; D perhaps matches TRBD1 (5 bases). V was pared by 1 base and J by 8 bases, with 17 bases between. CDR3 length: 15 residues. Germline V gene lookup returns CDR1 SQVTM and CDR2 ANQGSEA. The CDR3 nucleotides read TGCAGCGTTGAAGTAACGGGGGACGGTGGGGAAAAACTGTTTTTT. It codes for CSVEVTGDGGEKLFF.

This clonotype occurred many times. CDR3 in amino acids: CASSQSGKQFF. In DNA, the CDR3 is TGTGCCAGCAGTCAAAGCGGGAAACAGTTCTTC. This rearrangement joins TRBV5-4 to TRBJ2-1; 7 bases fit TRBD2. The trim removed 5 bases at V and 13 bases at J, leaving 6 bases unmatched. Germline V gene data show CDR1 as SGHNT and CDR2 as YYREEE (reference sequence). The CDR3 runs to 11 residues.

This clonotype was detected many times. This rearrangement joins TRBV5-1 to TRBJ2-3; 11 nucleotides line up with TRBD2. Germline loops: CDR1 SGHRS, CDR2 YFSETQ. This CDR3 region has 16 residues. The trim removed 4 bases at V and 5 bases at J, leaving 9 bases unmatched. The CDR3 nucleotides are TGCGCCAGCAGCAAACAACTAGCGGGAGTGGTAGATACGCAGTATTTT. Translating gives CASSKQLAGVVDTQYF.

This clonotype was seen more than once but under ten times. The rearrangement links TRBV7-2 to TRBJ1-1, with D unclear. Trimming left V 3 bases short and J 7 bases short, with 15 bases between. This CDR3 is built from 14 residues. CDR1 and CDR2 from the germline V gene are SGHTA and FQGNSA. The CDR3 bases are TGTGCCAGCAGCTTCACCTCTCGGGGAGGTGAAGCTTTCTTT. Protein: CASSFTSRGGEAFF.

This chain uses TRBV19 with TRBJ2-3, with a weak D call TRBD2 (5 bases). Germline CDR1 is LNHDA and CDR2 is SQIVND (reference sequence). Trimming stripped 6 bases from V and 2 bases from J, with 15 bases between. The CDR3 loop spans 15 amino acids. CDR3 residues: CASRPLGGLTDTQYF. The DNA for the CDR3 is TGTGCCAGTAGACCTCTCGGCGGGCTCACAGATACGCAGTATTTT.